The 11 T cell receptor beta chains below come from one sample, sequenced in a study of T cell clones after liver transplantation. This table comes from immunoSEQ multiplex PCR, and its TCRdb copy is limited to in-frame clones, with some not included. The table lists around 110,000 clones, around nine tenths of them singletons, with around 0.86% in the top ten. The sample consisted of CD4+ T cells from blood, taken 12 months after liver transplant. These receptor sequences come from a human patient who received a liver transplant. These T cells may partly come from the graft donor.

The rearrangement joins TRBV2 to TRBJ1-1, with 9 bases fitting TRBD1. Germline-derived CDR1 and CDR2 are SNHLY and FYNNEI. Unmatched junction bases numbered 4, after V lost 7 bases and J lost 1 base. This CDR3 region has 14 residues. The CDR3 DNA reads as TGTGCCAGCAACGACAGGGGGAGGAACACTGAAGCTTTCTTT. Its protein is CASNDRGRNTEAFF.

The chain couples TRBV7-8 to TRBJ1-2; tentative D call: TRBD1 (5 bases). V lost 5 bases, J lost 6 bases, and 19 bases lay in between. Germline CDR1 reads SGHVS; CDR2 reads FQNEAQ. The CDR3 sequence is 15 residues long. The CDR3 nucleotides read TGTGCCAGCAGCGCCCCCCACCGGGGCTTCAATGGCTACACCTTC. It specifies CASSAPHRGFNGYTF. The full variable domain, rest sourced from reference TRBV7-8 and TRBJ1-2, is GAGVSQSPRYKVAKRGQDVALRCDPISGHVSLFWYQQALGQGPEFLTYFQNEAQLDKSGLPSDRFFAERPEGSVSTLKIQRTQQEDSAVYLCASSAPHRGFNGYTFGSGTRLTVV.

The V call is TRBV7-2, the J call TRBJ1-1; D remains ambiguous. V lost 1 base and J lost 8, with 17 bases in between. Germline CDR1 SGHTA, CDR2 FQGNSA. The CDR3 is made up of 15 amino acids. Here the CDR3 DNA reads TGTGCCAGCAGCTTAGTGCGAAGCGATTTTTCCGAAGCTTTCTTT. It yields the protein CASSLVRSDFSEAFF.

This sequence joins TRBV28 and TRBJ2-1, with 12 bases aligning to TRBD2. V lost 6 bases to trimming and J lost 2 bases; unmatched junction nucleotides: 5. Germline V gene lookup returns CDR1 MDHEN and CDR2 SYDVKM. The CDR3 length is 16 residues. The CDR3: CASSLGLAGTYNEQFF. The DNA of the CDR3 is TGTGCCAGCAGCCTCGGACTAGCGGGAACCTACAATGAGCAGTTCTTC.

This clone was observed once. The rearrangement links TRBV9 to TRBJ2-3; no firm D call. The CDR3 loop spans 12 amino acids. Trimming pared 4 bases from V and 2 bases from J, leaving 5 bases between. Germline V CDR1 and CDR2: SGDLS, YYNGEE. Here the CDR3 DNA reads TGTGCCAGCAGCCAACACACAGATACGCAGTATTTT. It translates to CASSQHTDTQYF.

About this clone itself: At one of its ends the junction is not consistent with the germline gene, which may arise from a read error. The V gene is TRBV7-7, the J gene TRBJ2-5, with D possibly TRBD2 on 6 matching bases. Per the germline V gene, CDR1 is SSHAT and CDR2 is FNYEAQ (reference sequence). This CDR3 region has 13 residues. CDR3 sequence: CASSLIGRETQYF. The CDR3 DNA sequence: TGTGCTAGCAGCTTAATAGGGAGGGAGACCCAGTACTTC.

The chain is built from TRBV2 and TRBJ2-7; D could derive from TRBD1 or TRBD2 (5 bases each). In germline, CDR1 is SNHLY, CDR2 FYNNEI. The CDR3 totals 13 residues. Deletions cut 5 bases from V and 4 bases from J, with 12 bases between. In DNA, the CDR3 is TGTGCCAGCAGTACCGGGACCACATACGAGCAGTACTTC. Translating gives CASSTGTTYEQYF.

This sequence joins TRBV11-3 and TRBJ2-7, with 7 nucleotides matching TRBD1. Per the germline V gene, CDR1 is SGHNT and CDR2 is YENEEA. V shed 5 bases and J 0 bases; nucleotides not matched to a gene: 7. This CDR3 is built from 15 residues. In nucleotides, the CDR3 is TGTGCCAGCAGCCCCAACAGGGGAACCTCCTACGAGCAGTACTTC. It is translated as CASSPNRGTSYEQYF.

The rearrangement uses TRBV7-2 and TRBJ2-5; D not resolved. Germline V gene data show CDR1 as SGHTA and CDR2 as FQGNSA. The V and J ends lost 4 bases and 5 bases respectively, with 8 bases between them. The CDR3 consists of 12 residues. For the CDR3, the DNA is TGTGCCAGCAGCTACAGCGCGGAGACCCAGTACTTC. This gives the protein CASSYSAETQYF.

V is TRBV30 and J is TRBJ2-2, with a tentative D call TRBD1 (5 bases). V shed 4 bases and J shed 2 bases, with 17 bases lying between them. Germline CDR1 GTSNPN, CDR2 SVGIG (reference sequence). This CDR3 is 16 amino acids long. In nucleotides, the CDR3 is TGTGCCTGGAATCCCTTAGGCAGGGTCAACACCGGGGAGCTGTTTTTT. Translation: CAWNPLGRVNTGELFF.

This clone turned up a few times. The chain uses TRBV6-5 and TRBJ2-3, with D unresolved. Deletions cut 6 bases from V and 2 bases from J, with 9 bases between. Germline loops: CDR1 MNHEY, CDR2 SVGAGI. The CDR3 is 13 amino acids. In DNA form, the CDR3 reads TGTGCCAGCAGGAACCCGGACACAGATACGCAGTATTTT. As protein: CASRNPDTDTQYF.